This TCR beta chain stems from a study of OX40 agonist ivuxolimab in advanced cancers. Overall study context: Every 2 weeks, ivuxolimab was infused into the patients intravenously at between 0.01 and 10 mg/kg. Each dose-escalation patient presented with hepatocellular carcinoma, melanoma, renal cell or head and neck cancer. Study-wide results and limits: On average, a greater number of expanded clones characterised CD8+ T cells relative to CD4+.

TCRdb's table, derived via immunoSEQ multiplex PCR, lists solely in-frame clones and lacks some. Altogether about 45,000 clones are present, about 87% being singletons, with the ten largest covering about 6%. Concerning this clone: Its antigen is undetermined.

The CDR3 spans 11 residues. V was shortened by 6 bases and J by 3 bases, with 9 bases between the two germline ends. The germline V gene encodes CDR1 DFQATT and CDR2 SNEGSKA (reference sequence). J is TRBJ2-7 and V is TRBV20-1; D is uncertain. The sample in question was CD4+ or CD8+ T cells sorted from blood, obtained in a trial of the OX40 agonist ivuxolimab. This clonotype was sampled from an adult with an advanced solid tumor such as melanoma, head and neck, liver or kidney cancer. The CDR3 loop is CSAPASYEQYF. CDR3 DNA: TGCAGTGCCCCCGCGAGCTACGAGCAGTACTTC.